Listed below are T cell receptor beta chains from one sample, sequenced in a study of T cells in Graves' hyperthyroidism and ophthalmopathy. From the multiplex PCR reads, TCRdb called clonotypes with MiXCR, one entry per CDR3 protein. The sample carries over 700,000 distinct CDR3 sequences, roughly 37% recorded once. Sequenced: blood. The receptors originated from a man aged 18 to 35 with Graves' hyperthyroidism. Both conserved end residues are part of each CDR3. The D gene is left open where the match is weak. The listing skips clone size in some rows; elsewhere it reads once, few, many or a size class.

d_gene	v_gene	j_gene	abundance	CDR3nt	CDR3aa
TRBD2	TRBV2	TRBJ2-5	NA	TGTGCCAGCAGTCCCGCCCTAGCGGGGACCCAGTACTTC	CASSPALAGTQYF
NA	TRBV6-5	TRBJ2-7	few	TGTGCCAGCAGTTATCGGGGCGAGCAGTACTTC	CASSYRGEQYF
NA	TRBV7-2	TRBJ1-5	NA	TGTGCCAGCAGCTCAGTTGCAGGTTATAGCAATCAGCCCCAGCATTTT	CASSSVAGYSNQPQHF
NA	TRBV11-2	TRBJ2-7	NA	TGTGCCAGCAGCCCCCTGATGGACGAGAACGAGCAGTACTTC	CASSPLMDENEQYF
NA	TRBV11-2	TRBJ1-1	few	TGTGCCAGCAGCTTAGGCCCCGGCCAACAGAACACTGAAGCTTTCTTT	CASSLGPGQQNTEAFF
NA	TRBV20-1	TRBJ1-1	many	TGCAGTGCTTATGGAGGGGAAGCTTTCTTT	CSAYGGEAFF
NA	TRBV9	TRBJ2-7	NA	TGTGCCAGCAGCGTAGCCCGCCAGGCCGGCTGGGAGCAGTACTTC	CASSVARQAGWEQYF
NA	TRBV12-3/TRBV12-4	TRBJ1-1	NA	TGTGCCAGCAGTTTTATCGCGAACCGAGGCACTGAAGCTTTCTTT	CASSFIANRGTEAFF
NA	TRBV29-1	TRBJ1-1	NA	TGCAGCGGCCTAGGGGGGGAGGCAGAAGCTTTCTTT	CSGLGGEAEAFF
NA	TRBV6-1	TRBJ1-6	NA	TGTGCCAGCAGTGAACCCCCTGGAGGGACCGGTTCACCCCTCCACTTT	CASSEPPGGTGSPLHF
NA	TRBV10-3	TRBJ1-4	NA	TGTGCCATCAGTGTCACGTCCGAAAAACTGTTTTTT	CAISVTSEKLFF
NA	TRBV29-1	TRBJ1-1	many	TGCAGCGTTGGGATTAACACTGAAGCTTTCTTT	CSVGINTEAFF
NA	TRBV15	TRBJ1-1	many	TGTGCCACCAGCAGAGCTCAGGGGCTAGGTGAAGCTTTCTTT	CATSRAQGLGEAFF
NA	TRBV2	TRBJ1-1	many	TGTGCCAGCCAGACCCAGGGGCTGAACACTGAAGCTTTCTTT	CASQTQGLNTEAFF
TRBD1	TRBV9	TRBJ1-5	NA	TGTGCCAGCAGCGCCGGGACAGGACATCAGCCCCAGCATTTT	CASSAGTGHQPQHF
NA	TRBV19	TRBJ1-1	NA	TGTGCCAGTAGTATAGTGGGGGCGAACACTGAAGCTTTCTTT	CASSIVGANTEAFF
TRBD2	TRBV7-6	TRBJ2-5	NA	TGTGCTAGAAAGGGCGGGAGCGAGACCCAGTACTTC	CARKGGSETQYF
TRBD1	TRBV20-1	TRBJ1-5	few	TGCAGTGCTTACAGGGGGAATAGCAATCAGCCCCAGCATTTT	CSAYRGNSNQPQHF